The T cell receptor beta chain under discussion was sequenced for a study of control samples from healthy donors and cancer patients. This CDR3 spans 17 amino acids. V trimming: 4 bases; J trimming: 10 bases; junction bases outside the gene matches: 13. Germline V gene sequence: CDR1 MNHEY, CDR2 SMNVEV (reference sequence). Method: immunoSEQ multiplex PCR; TCRdb's copy keeps in-frame clones and lacks some. The sample records 85,000 to 100,000 clones, almost 85% being singletons. V is TRBV27 and J is TRBJ2-1; TRBD2 matches at 13 bases. Sequenced: blood. The sequence was obtained from a man aged 60-69 years in good health. The CDR3 reads CASSSAVGTSGTGEQFF. Here the CDR3 DNA reads TGTGCCAGCAGTTCAGCCGTCGGGACTAGCGGGACAGGGGAGCAGTTCTTC.